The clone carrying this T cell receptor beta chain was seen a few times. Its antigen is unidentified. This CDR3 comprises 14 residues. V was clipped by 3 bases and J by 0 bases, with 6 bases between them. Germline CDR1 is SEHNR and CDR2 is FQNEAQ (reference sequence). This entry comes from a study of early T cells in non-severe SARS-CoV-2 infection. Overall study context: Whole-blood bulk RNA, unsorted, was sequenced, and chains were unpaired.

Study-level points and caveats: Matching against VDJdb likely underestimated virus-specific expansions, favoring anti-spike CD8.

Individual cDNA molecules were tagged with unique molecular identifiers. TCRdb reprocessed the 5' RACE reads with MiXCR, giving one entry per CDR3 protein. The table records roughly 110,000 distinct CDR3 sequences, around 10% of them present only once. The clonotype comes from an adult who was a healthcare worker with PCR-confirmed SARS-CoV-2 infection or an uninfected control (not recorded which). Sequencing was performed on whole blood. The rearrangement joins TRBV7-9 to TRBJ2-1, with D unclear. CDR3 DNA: TGTGCCAGCAGCTTTGAGCCCTCCTACAATGAGCAGTTCTTC. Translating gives CASSFEPSYNEQFF. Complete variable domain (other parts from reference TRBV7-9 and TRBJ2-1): DTGVSQNPRHKITKRGQNVTFRCDPISEHNRLYWYRQTLGQGPEFLTYFQNEAQLEKSRLLSDRFSAERPKGSFSTLEIQRTEQGDSAMYLCASSFEPSYNEQFFGPGTRLTVL.